What follows are 19 T cell receptor beta chains derived from one specimen sequenced in a study of PD-1 blockade in classical Hodgkin lymphoma. All the patients suffered relapse after autologous stem cell transplantation, and brentuximab vedotin exposure differed. Libraries were prepared by immunoSEQ multiplex PCR; TCRdb keeps only in-frame clonotypes and omits some of them. The data hold around 45,000 clones, with under 75% observed a single time. The sample in question was peripheral blood mononuclear cells (PBMCs), obtained before the second cycle of nivolumab. The origin of the receptors is a human donor with classical Hodgkin lymphoma.

This chain uses TRBV28 with TRBJ1-2, with 8 bases lining up with TRBD1. CDR1 and CDR2 (germline): MDHEN, SYDVKM. There are 14 residues in the CDR3. Trimming removed 7 bases from V and 7 bases from J; junction bases left unmatched: 11. DNA for the CDR3: TGTGCCAGCACCGACCCAGGGGGCATGGGTGGCTACACCTTC. Translating gives CASTDPGGMGGYTF.

The rearrangement links TRBV4-3 to TRBJ2-7; TRBD2 agrees at 11 bases. V dropped 0 bases and J dropped 6; count of bases not matched to a gene: 7. Looked up from germline, CDR1 is LGHNA and CDR2 is YSLEER. The CDR3 extends over 16 amino acids. CDR3 amino acids: CASSQDGVAGGFEQYF. In nucleotides, the CDR3 is TGCGCCAGCAGCCAAGATGGGGTAGCGGGAGGGTTCGAGCAGTACTTC.

This clone was counted only a few times. This chain connects TRBV6-5 to TRBJ1-5, with 7 bases aligning to TRBD1. The CDR3 extends over 14 amino acids. J gave up 2 bases and V 6 bases, and 4 bases lay outside the gene matches. From germline, CDR1 is MNHEY and CDR2 SVGAGI. Here the CDR3 reads CASRVRGGNQPQHF. CDR3 in DNA: TGTGCCAGCAGAGTCAGGGGGGGCAATCAGCCCCAGCATTTT.

This clone was counted once. This rearrangement joins TRBV9 to TRBJ1-1; no clear D gene. This CDR3 is built from 11 residues. Trimming left V 3 bases short and J 7 bases short, with 7 bases between. The germline V gene encodes CDR1 SGDLS and CDR2 YYNGEE. CDR3 sequence reads: CASSALHEAFF. The CDR3 DNA follows: TGTGCCAGCAGCGCTTTACATGAAGCTTTCTTT.

The chain links TRBV9 to TRBJ2-1; TRBD1 matches 8 bases. There are 15 residues in the CDR3. Trimming removed 4 bases from V and 4 bases from J; junction bases left unmatched: 7. Germline V lookup: CDR1 SGDLS, CDR2 YYNGEE. As DNA, the CDR3 is TGTGCCAGCAGCAAATCCGGGACAGGTTACAATGAGCAGTTCTTC. It yields the protein CASSKSGTGYNEQFF.

The chain combines TRBV30 with TRBJ1-3; unclear D gene. The length of the CDR3 is 12 residues. From germline, CDR1 is GTSNPN and CDR2 SVGIG (reference sequence). V was trimmed by 0 bases and J by 3 bases, leaving 3 bases between them. DNA for the CDR3: TGTGCCTGGAGTGTACTTGGAAACACCATATATTTT. It translates to CAWSVLGNTIYF.

The chain uses TRBV5-3 and TRBJ1-2; D is perhaps TRBD1 (6 bases). TRBV5-3 falls under the ORF class, with uncertain function. CDR3 length equals 15 residues. V was trimmed by 2 bases and J by 6 bases, leaving 17 bases between them. The CDR3 spells CARSFNRVKLDGYTF. CDR3 bases: TGTGCCAGAAGCTTTAACAGGGTCAAGTTGGATGGCTACACCTTC.

V is TRBV21-1 and J is TRBJ1-2. TRBV21-1 is a pseudogene. The CDR3 sequence is 16 residues long. The CDR3 bases are TGTGCCAGCTCCCTGACACCGGGACGGACTTTGGGTGGCTACACCTTC. Amino acid sequence: CASSLTPGRTLGGYTF.

This clone has just a few counts. V is TRBV7-3 and J is TRBJ2-1; D might be TRBD1 (6 bases). CDR1 is SGHTA and CDR2 is FQGTGA in the germline V gene. The CDR3 has 13 residues. Trimming stripped 2 bases from V and 10 bases from J, with 12 bases between. DNA of the CDR3: TGTGCCAGCAGCTTATTACAGGGCACGGAGCAGTTCTTC. Translating it yields CASSLLQGTEQFF.

The V call is TRBV28, the J call TRBJ1-5; 7 bases align to TRBD1. This CDR3 has 14 amino acids. In germline, CDR1 is MDHEN, CDR2 SYDVKM. Losses at the gene ends were 2 bases for V and 6 bases for J; bases not matched to a gene: 4. For the CDR3, the DNA is TGTGCCAGCAGTTTACCCAGGGGGGGTCAGCCCCAGCATTTT. This translates into CASSLPRGGQPQHF.

The rearrangement links TRBV11-1 to TRBJ2-7; 7 bases line up with TRBD1. This CDR3 has 15 residues. Germline V gives CDR1 SGHAT, CDR2 FQDESV (reference sequence). Trimming took 6 bases from V and 1 from J; bases not matched to a gene: 9. CDR3 nucleotide sequence: TGTGCCAGCAGGCTACTAACAGGGGCTTCCTACGAGCAGTACTTC. Translating gives CASRLLTGASYEQYF.

The chain combines TRBV12-5 with TRBJ2-4; D is unresolved. Germline assignment: CDR1 LGHNT and CDR2 FRNRAP. This CDR3 comprises 14 residues. Trimming pared 1 base from V and 0 bases from J, leaving 4 bases between. Here the CDR3 DNA reads TGTGCTAGTGGTTTGGGGCTAGCCAAAAACATTCAGTACTTC. Protein sequence: CASGLGLAKNIQYF.

The V and J genes are TRBV9 and TRBJ1-1; D ambiguous. V was cut by 3 bases and J by 5 bases, with 11 bases left in between. This CDR3 is 13 amino acids long. Germline V gives CDR1 SGDLS, CDR2 YYNGEE. This chain's CDR3 is CASSAPTGTEAFF. CDR3 nucleotide sequence: TGTGCCAGCAGCGCCCCGACTGGGACTGAAGCTTTCTTT.

The gene calls are TRBV7-9 and TRBJ2-1; D possibly corresponds to TRBD1 (6 bases). Trimming took off 1 base at V and 5 bases at J, with 12 bases between the two ends. The CDR3 length is 15 residues. Germline CDR1 is SEHNR and CDR2 is FQNEAQ (reference sequence). CDR3 bases: TGTGCCAGCAGCTTAGGCTCCCGGACAGACAATGAGCAGTTCTTC. Translating gives CASSLGSRTDNEQFF.

There are a few counts of this clone. This chain joins TRBV28 and TRBJ2-7; perhaps TRBD2 as D (6 bases). The CDR3 consists of 16 residues. Trimming pared 3 bases from V and 6 bases from J, leaving 21 bases between. From germline, CDR1 is MDHEN and CDR2 SYDVKM. In DNA form, the CDR3 reads TGTGCCAGCAGTTTGACGTCGCGGGGAACGACAAGCGAGCAGTACTTC. Residues: CASSLTSRGTTSEQYF.

The chain employs TRBV7-9 and TRBJ1-5; possibly TRBD1 for D (5 bases). In germline, CDR1 is SEHNR, CDR2 FQNEAQ (reference sequence). This CDR3 has 14 residues. Trimming took off 0 bases at V and 6 bases at J, with 9 bases between the two ends. The CDR3 sequence is CASSLAGGGQPQHF. CDR3 nucleotides: TGTGCCAGCAGCTTAGCCGGGGGTGGTCAGCCCCAGCATTTT.

The chain employs TRBV6-5 and TRBJ1-5, with D hard to call. The V gene lost 3 bases and the J gene lost 6 bases, with 6 bases spanning the gap. The CDR3 is made up of 12 amino acids. Germline CDR1 and CDR2: MNHEY and SVGAGI. Here the CDR3 reads CASSYIGQPQHF. The DNA of the CDR3 is TGTGCCAGCAGTTATATCGGTCAGCCCCAGCATTTT.

The chain joins TRBV4-3 to TRBJ2-1; D unresolved. V lost 8 bases to trimming and J lost 7 bases, with 15 bases between them. CDR3 length: 13 residues. The V gene's germline CDR1 is LGHNA and CDR2 YSLEER. CDR3 region: CASSPVRFNEQFF. The CDR3 nucleotides read TGCGCCAGCTCCCCCGTTAGATTTAATGAGCAGTTCTTC.

This rearrangement joins TRBV30 to TRBJ2-7; TRBD1 aligns across 10 bases. Germline V gene lookup returns CDR1 GTSNPN and CDR2 SVGIG (reference sequence). The CDR3 sequence is 13 residues long. Trimming removed 5 bases from V and 3 bases from J; junction bases left unmatched: 4. DNA of the CDR3: TGTGCCTGGGACAGGGGGCCAAACTACGAGCAGTACTTC. Translating gives CAWDRGPNYEQYF.